This T cell receptor beta chain is from a study of PD-1 blockade in classical Hodgkin lymphoma (dated by TCRdb to the early 2020s). About the investigation overall: Nivolumab dosing was 3 mg/kg intravenously every 2 weeks, continuing until either disease progression or unacceptable toxicity. The study used CyTOF and TCR beta sequencing to define a peripheral blood immune signature of response to PD-1 blockade in classical Hodgkin lymphoma. The paper's findings and limits, for the study overall: Only a single clinical trial cohort was studied, and what caused the repertoire differences, possibly disease activity or prior therapy, remained undefined. A significant rise by C4D1 was seen in CD4+ but not CD8+ TCR diversity (p=0.0027 vs p=0.16), with the rise being most apparent in complete responders (p=0.02). Baseline TCR diversity was reported to be lower in newly diagnosed patients than in healthy donors and to be lower still in relapsed/refractory patients. Trial patients achieving complete response had baseline diversity similar to newly diagnosed patients, whereas partial responders and progressors had significantly lower diversity. Diversity was lower in patients who began nivolumab less than 1 year after ASCT, so these patients were left out of later analyses to avoid confounding by immune reconstitution.

As encoded in the germline V gene (reference sequence), CDR1 is SEHNR while CDR2 is FQNEAQ. From its cysteine to its phenylalanine, the CDR3 spans 12 amino acids. The DNA shown is the 36-base CDR3, in frame from base 1. This clone was seen a single time. Its binding antigen is unknown. Relative to the germline gene, one junction end is altered; a read error may explain this. The time point label of this sample denotes: cycle 1 day 1 (C1D1), immediately before nivolumab initiation. Every trial patient had relapsed after autologous stem cell transplantation, and cohorts A, B and C differed in prior brentuximab vedotin exposure. The trial cohort was composed of about 53 patients with relapsed/refractory classical Hodgkin lymphoma, for whom complete response, partial response or progressive disease was recorded as best overall response. In the multi-cohort phase II CheckMate 205 trial, trial patients received single-agent nivolumab. An independent review committee assessed best overall response using the 2007 International Working Group response criteria. Trial PBMCs were obtained immediately prior to nivolumab initiation (C1D1) and on therapy at cycle 2 day 1 and cycle 4 day 1. Peripheral blood was collected in 8 mL Vacutainer Cell Preparation Tubes, from which PBMCs were isolated by centrifugation and then cryopreserved.

The Qiagen DNeasy kit was used to extract genomic DNA both from unsorted PBMCs and from the negatively selected CD4+ and CD8+ fractions. Using primers that anneal to V and J segments, immunoSEQ multiplex PCR amplified the TCR beta CDR3 regions. A synthetic immune receptor repertoire was used to minimize amplification bias, and remaining bias was computationally removed after sequencing. As for how the authors treated the data: Custom Python scripts were used to quantify repertoire diversity as the Shannon entropy index. The unsorted, CD4+ and CD8+ repertoires were each analyzed separately, with the exception of combined analyses, where CD4+ and CD8+ sequences were merged in silico. A clone was considered expanded if an increase in frequency of at least 2-fold after treatment relative to C1D1 was found, and a pseudocount of 0.5 was applied to clones undetected at baseline. Singleton clones were defined as clones with 0 or 1 copy at C1D1, and non-singleton clones were defined as clones with 2 or more copies. Clones expanded in unsorted samples were annotated as CD4+, CD8+ or unknown by matching protein sequences in sorted samples from the same patient. Wilcoxon tests were applied to paired samples to test diversity changes from C1D1 to C4D1. Here the immuneACCESS table is served through TCRdb, limited to in-frame sequences with V and J called. Missing clones are a known gap in these copies; in checked studies unresolved V genes cover under half, and the rest lacks a known reason. V, J and clone size derive from that table, while D and trimming were established from the DNA sequence. The sample yields 3,500 to 4,500 clones; just under 80% were counted once. The ten largest clones represent roughly 38% of the sample.

Specimen: peripheral blood mononuclear cells (PBMCs), collected at baseline. The rearrangement joined TRBV7-9 to TRBJ2-1; TRBD1 is a weak D gene call, 5 bases matching. This TCR was sampled from a human donor with classical Hodgkin lymphoma. The nucleotide sequence reads TGTGCCAGCAGCTTAGTTTGGGCAGGGAAGATCTTC. It translates to CASSLVWAGKIF.